This entry features one T cell receptor (beta chain) sequence. The sample is drawn from a study of blood T cell repertoires in COVID-19. Study-level information: The origin of the acute and convalescent COVID-19 samples was the United States, Italy and Spain. From T cells, B-cell-depleted T cells, or PBMCs came the material, which was cDNA or gDNA.

Per the original methods: Nucleated cell number was recorded as an estimate derived from reference gene primer amplification. TCRdb's table, derived via immunoSEQ multiplex PCR, lists solely in-frame clones and lacks some. V, J and clone size are taken as reported in that table, and D and trimming were inferred from the DNA itself. The sample consists of around 150,000 clones, almost 80% of them appearing once. Trimming pared 5 bases from V and 6 bases from J, leaving 11 bases between. The CDR3 runs 13 residues. This TCR derives from a man between 50 and 59 years old with active or convalescent COVID-19. The rearrangement links TRBV12-3 or TRBV12-4 to TRBJ2-1; D not certain. The material sequenced was peripheral blood. The CDR3, as DNA: TGTGCCAGCAGTAAAGACAAGCCCAATGAGCAGTTCTTC. It translates to CASSKDKPNEQFF.